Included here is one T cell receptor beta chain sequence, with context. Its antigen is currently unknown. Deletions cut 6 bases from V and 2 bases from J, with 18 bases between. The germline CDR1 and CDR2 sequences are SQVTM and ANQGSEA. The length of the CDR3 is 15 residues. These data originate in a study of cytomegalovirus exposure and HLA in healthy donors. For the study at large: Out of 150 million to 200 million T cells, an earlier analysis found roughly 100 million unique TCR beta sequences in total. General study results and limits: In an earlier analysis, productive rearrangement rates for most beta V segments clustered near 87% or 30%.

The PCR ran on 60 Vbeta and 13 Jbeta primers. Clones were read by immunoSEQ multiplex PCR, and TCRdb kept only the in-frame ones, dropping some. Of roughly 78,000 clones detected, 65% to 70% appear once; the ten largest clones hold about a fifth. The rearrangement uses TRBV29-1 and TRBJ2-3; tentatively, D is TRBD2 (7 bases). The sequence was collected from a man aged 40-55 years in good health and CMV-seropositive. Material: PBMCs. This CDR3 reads CSVGGPSQHTDTQYF. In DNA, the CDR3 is TGCAGCGTCGGGGGGCCGTCACAGCACACAGATACGCAGTATTTT.